The 22 T cell receptor beta chains given below trace back to one sample, sequenced in a study of T cells in Graves' hyperthyroidism and ophthalmopathy (dated by TCRdb to between 2018 and 2021). Library preparation used multiplex PCR. Sequenced using an Illumina HiSeq 2000. The TCR beta CDR3 regions were amplified from the RNA transcripts. The first round of RT-PCR for the TCR CDR3 was performed with the HTBI primer set and the Qiagen OneStep RT-PCR kit. The public reads were reanalyzed by TCRdb: fastp trimming at Q25, MiXCR alignment, in-frame beta chains only. Rows merge per CDR3 protein into single entries with the most common DNA and genes. Here the sample has around 700,000 distinct CDR3 sequences; around 40% occur a single time. The biggest ten clones account for around 30% of the sample. The sample consisted of blood. Receptors originate from a woman in her 40s with Graves' hyperthyroidism.

The chain uses TRBV10-3 and TRBJ2-7; D ambiguous. Germline CDR1 and CDR2: ENHRY and SYGVKD. The V and J ends lost 6 bases and 7 bases respectively, with 10 bases between them. The CDR3 has 11 amino acids. The CDR3 reads CAISLSNEQYF. The CDR3 DNA is TGTGCCATCAGCCTCTCCAATGAGCAGTACTTC.

This clonotype occurred many times. The genes are TRBV25-1 and TRBJ2-7; the D is unclear. Germline values: CDR1 MGHDK, CDR2 SYGVNS. V shed 0 bases and J shed 7 bases, with 13 bases lying between them. The CDR3 has 14 amino acids. CDR3 bases: TGTGCCAGCAGTGAATATGGGGTTTCGAAAGAGCAGTACTTC. The encoded protein is CASSEYGVSKEQYF.

V usage is TRBV20-1 and J usage is TRBJ1-5; weak D call: TRBD1 (6 bases). V lost 4 bases and J 9 bases, leaving 13 bases between the germline ends. The CDR3 is 12 amino acids. Germline loops: CDR1 DFQATT, CDR2 SNEGSKA (reference sequence). The CDR3 loop reads CSAKEGGLPQHF. CDR3 DNA: TGCAGTGCTAAGGAGGGGGGCCTGCCCCAGCATTTT.

This sequence joins TRBV12-3 or TRBV12-4 and TRBJ1-4; D not resolved. V was cut by 1 base and J by 8 bases, with 8 bases left in between. The CDR3 covers 13 residues. CDR3 bases: TGTGCCAGCAGTTTAGATCAACAGGAAAAACTGTTTTTT. Translating gives CASSLDQQEKLFF.

This sequence joins TRBV19 and TRBJ2-5; perhaps D is TRBD1 or TRBD2 (5 bases each). The germline V gene encodes CDR1 LNHDA and CDR2 SQIVND (reference sequence). V shed 8 bases and J shed 4 bases, with 20 bases lying between them. The CDR3 runs to 15 residues. CDR3 DNA sequence: TGTGCCAGTGGTCGGGGCAGAGGTTTATCAGAGACCCAGTACTTC. This translates into CASGRGRGLSETQYF.

The table lists this clonotype with many counts. This sequence joins TRBV5-4 and TRBJ1-2; D uncertain. The germline V and J ends were trimmed by 0 bases and 7 bases, with 7 bases remaining between them. This CDR3 is built from 12 residues. In germline, CDR1 is SGHNT, CDR2 YYREEE (reference sequence). CDR3 DNA sequence: TGTGCCAGCAGCTTGGATGGTGGTGGCTACACCTTC. This encodes CASSLDGGGYTF.

This CDR3 is CSARDIRALSSYEQYF. The CDR3 DNA sequence: TGCAGTGCTAGAGATATACGAGCTCTCAGCTCCTACGAGCAGTACTTC. This sequence joins TRBV20-1 and TRBJ2-7, with D unresolved. CDR1 and CDR2 from the germline V gene are DFQATT and SNEGSKA (reference sequence). Trimming shortened V by 0 bases and J by 0 bases, and 15 bases separated the two germline ends. CDR3 length equals 16 residues.

The table lists this clonotype with many counts. The rearrangement joins TRBV20-1 to TRBJ2-5; possibly TRBD2 for D (7 bases). Germline CDR1 and CDR2: DFQATT and SNEGSKA (reference sequence). V was clipped by 0 bases and J by 5 bases, with 16 bases between them. This CDR3 spans 15 amino acids. The CDR3 sequence: CSARDFGGPSETQYF. DNA for the CDR3: TGCAGTGCTAGAGATTTCGGGGGGCCTTCGGAGACCCAGTACTTC.

The rearrangement links TRBV7-9 to TRBJ2-7, with D possibly TRBD1 on 6 matching bases. Germline V gene lookup returns CDR1 SEHNR and CDR2 FQNEAQ (reference sequence). The V end was cut by 5 bases, the J end by 3 bases, with 20 bases between. The CDR3 runs to 16 residues. CDR3 coding DNA: TGTGCCAGCAGCATAGACACAGGGAAGGAGAGCTACGAGCAGTACTTC. Its translation: CASSIDTGKESYEQYF.

The chain combines TRBV29-1 with TRBJ2-7, with 8 bases fitting TRBD1. The V segment lost 8 bases and the J segment 0 bases; nucleotides outside the gene matches: 9. Germline values: CDR1 SQVTM, CDR2 ANQGSEA. The CDR3 contains 14 residues. CDR3 in DNA: TGCAGCTTACTTCGACAGGGGAACTCCTACGAGCAGTACTTC. It encodes CSLLRQGNSYEQYF.

This rearrangement joins TRBV10-3 to TRBJ1-2, with 8 nucleotides matching TRBD1. Germline V CDR1 and CDR2: ENHRY, SYGVKD. The CDR3 has 16 amino acids. The V and J ends lost 8 bases and 1 base, in that order; junction bases with no gene match: 12. In nucleotides, the CDR3 is TGTGCCATCGGGCCTTCCGGGACAGGAAATAACTATGGCTACACCTTC. Its translation: CAIGPSGTGNNYGYTF.

This clonotype was detected many times. V and J are TRBV15 and TRBJ1-2; D may be TRBD1 (6 bases). Germline CDR1 and CDR2: LNHNV and YYDKDF (reference sequence). The CDR3 runs 14 residues. The germline V and J ends were trimmed by 6 bases and 8 bases, with 19 bases remaining between them. The CDR3 loop reads CATSHNHRVEGYTF. The CDR3 coding sequence is TGTGCCACCAGTCACAACCACAGGGTGGAGGGCTACACCTTC.

This clonotype was counted ten times or more. The V gene is TRBV7-9, the J gene TRBJ1-3, with unresolved D. The CDR3 is made up of 15 amino acids. V dropped 1 base and J dropped 0 bases, with 7 bases sitting between them. Germline V gene lookup returns CDR1 SEHNR and CDR2 FQNEAQ (reference sequence). As DNA, the CDR3 is TGTGCCAGCAGCTTAGTCCGGGGCTCTGGAAACACCATATATTTT. It specifies CASSLVRGSGNTIYF.

This clonotype is a singleton in its sample. V gene TRBV7-2 combines with J gene TRBJ1-5; the D is unclear. Trimming stripped 6 bases from V and 5 bases from J, with 11 bases between. Germline assignment: CDR1 SGHTA and CDR2 FQGNSA. The CDR3 is 13 residues long. CDR3 residues: CASSQTFYQPQHF. The DNA for the CDR3 is TGTGCCAGCAGTCAGACCTTTTATCAGCCCCAGCATTTT.

This clonotype was found many times. V gene TRBV7-9 combines with J gene TRBJ2-6; a weak D match, TRBD1 (6 bases). Germline-derived CDR1 and CDR2 are SEHNR and FQNEAQ (reference sequence). There are 14 residues in the CDR3. V lost 7 bases and J lost 4, with 11 bases in between. Here the CDR3 reads CASTPGVGANVLTF. The CDR3 DNA reads TGTGCCAGCACTCCAGGGGTCGGGGCCAACGTCCTGACTTTC.

The CDR3 DNA sequence: TGTGCCAGCAGTCACGGGACAGGGACGGGTGAAAAACTGTTTTTT. Translation: CASSHGTGTGEKLFF. The V gene is TRBV7-9, the J gene TRBJ1-4; 9 bases agree with TRBD1. CDR1 SEHNR and CDR2 FQNEAQ come from the germline V gene (reference sequence). This CDR3 contains 15 residues. J lost 7 bases, V lost 6 bases, and 9 bases had no gene match.

This clonotype showed up many times. In nucleotides, the CDR3 is TGTGCCATCAGTGCGTCTGCAGGCTTCGAAAAACTGTTTTTT. Its translation: CAISASAGFEKLFF. V is TRBV10-3 and J is TRBJ1-4, with unresolved D. Germline CDR1 reads ENHRY; CDR2 reads SYGVKD. The CDR3 totals 14 residues. Trimming took 4 bases from V and 8 from J, leaving 14 bases between them.

V usage is TRBV28 and J usage is TRBJ2-7; D ambiguous. Deletions cut 7 bases from V and 3 bases from J, with 7 bases between. The CDR3 extends over 11 amino acids. CDR1 and CDR2 (germline): MDHEN, SYDVKM. For the CDR3, the DNA is TGTGCCAGCAAAGACGTCTACGAGCAGTACTTC. As protein: CASKDVYEQYF.

This clonotype has more than one count but fewer than ten. V usage is TRBV2 and J usage is TRBJ1-5; no firm D call. Germline CDR1 is SNHLY and CDR2 is FYNNEI. V was clipped by 3 bases and J by 2 bases, with 8 bases between them. This CDR3 is 14 amino acids long. DNA of the CDR3: TGTGCCAGCAGTGAGGGGATCGGCAATCAGCCCCAGCATTTT. As protein: CASSEGIGNQPQHF.

The chain combines TRBV27 with TRBJ1-6; D gene ambiguous. CDR1 and CDR2 (germline): MNHEY, SMNVEV (reference sequence). Trimming cost V 0 bases and J 2 bases, with 5 bases left between them. The CDR3 covers 15 residues. CDR3 amino acids: CASSLSGTYNSPLHF. For the CDR3, the DNA is TGTGCCAGCAGTTTATCAGGGACCTATAATTCACCCCTCCACTTT.

Ten or more counts support this clonotype. The chain carries TRBV2 and TRBJ1-5, with 8 bases aligning to TRBD1. This CDR3 is 14 amino acids long. CDR1 and CDR2 (germline): SNHLY, FYNNEI. V shed 6 bases, J shed 2 bases, and the junction held 3 bases outside the gene matches. DNA of the CDR3: TGTGCCAGCAGCAGGGGACAGGGCAATCAGCCCCAGCATTTT. It translates to CASSRGQGNQPQHF.

This clonotype was picked up many times. The V and J genes are TRBV9 and TRBJ2-7; D is perhaps TRBD2 (5 bases). The CDR3 runs to 13 residues. V was pared by 4 bases and J by 5 bases, with 13 bases between. Looked up from germline, CDR1 is SGDLS and CDR2 is YYNGEE. The CDR3 loop is CASSPPGKHEQYF. The CDR3 DNA is TGTGCCAGCAGCCCTCCCGGGAAGCACGAGCAGTACTTC.